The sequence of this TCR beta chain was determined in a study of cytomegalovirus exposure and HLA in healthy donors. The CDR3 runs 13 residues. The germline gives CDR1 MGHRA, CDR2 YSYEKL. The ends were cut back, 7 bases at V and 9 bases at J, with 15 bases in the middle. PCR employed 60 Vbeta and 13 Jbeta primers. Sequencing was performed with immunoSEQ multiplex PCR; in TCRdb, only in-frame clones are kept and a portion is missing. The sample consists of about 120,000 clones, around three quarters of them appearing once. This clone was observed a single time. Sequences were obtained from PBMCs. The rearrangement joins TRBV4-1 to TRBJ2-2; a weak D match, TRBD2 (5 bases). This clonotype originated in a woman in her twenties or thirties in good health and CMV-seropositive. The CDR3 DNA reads TGCGCCAGCAAGACGGACTCGGGCCGGGAGCTGTTTTTT. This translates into CASKTDSGRELFF.